A selection of T cell receptor beta chains follows, all from one sample in a study of cytomegalovirus exposure and HLA in healthy donors. Sequencing was performed with immunoSEQ multiplex PCR; in TCRdb, only in-frame clones are kept and a portion is missing. Altogether approximately 150,000 clones are present, 70% to 80% being singletons, with the ten largest covering about 2%. The specimen sequenced was PBMCs. These receptors were obtained from a man in his forties in good health and CMV-seronegative. Each CDR3 is given with its conserved first and last residue. The D gene is left open where the match is weak. Some rows mark clone size as missing; the rest say once, few, many or name a class of expanded clone.

clone size	D gene	V gene	J gene	CDR3 DNA	CDR3 protein
few	TRBD2	TRBV4-1	TRBJ2-3	TGCGCCAGCAGCCTGGGCCTTAGCGGGAGTGGCCGAGATACGCAGTATTTT	CASSLGLSGSGRDTQYF
once	TRBD1	TRBV6-5	TRBJ2-7	TGTGCCAGCAGTGACAGGGGACGATACGAGCAGTACTTC	CASSDRGRYEQYF
-	-	TRBV29-1	TRBJ2-7	TGCAGCGTTGTGGACGGTGGGAGGAGAGGCGACGAGCAGTACTTC	CSVVDGGRRGDEQYF
few	TRBD1	TRBV7-2	TRBJ2-7	TGTGCCAGCAGCCATCGGACAGGCGCCTACGAGCAGTACTTC	CASSHRTGAYEQYF
-	TRBD1	TRBV28	TRBJ1-5	TGTGCCAGCAGTTTGACAGGGGTCAATCAGCCCCAGCATTTT	CASSLTGVNQPQHF
-	-	TRBV7-6	TRBJ1-1	TGTGCCAGCAGCTTAGTTCGGGGGGCGGGCACTGAAGCTTTCTTT	CASSLVRGAGTEAFF
-	-	TRBV27	TRBJ1-1	TGTGCCAGCAGTTTACGCCAGGGAGGCACTGAAGCTTTCTTT	CASSLRQGGTEAFF
-	-	TRBV21-1	TRBJ2-7	TGTGCCAGCAGCGGACGGCGGACAGGGATCTTCGAGCAGTACTTC	CASSGRRTGIFEQYF
-	TRBD2	TRBV7-2	TRBJ2-5	TGTGCCAGCAGCTTAGCGCTAGCGGGAGCGAAGACCCAGTACTTC	CASSLALAGAKTQYF
-	-	TRBV9	TRBJ2-2	TGTGCCAGCAGCATAAACACCGGGGAGCTGTTTTTT	CASSINTGELFF
-	TRBD2	TRBV29-1	TRBJ2-1	TGCAGCGCCGGAAGCGGGAGATCGGGCGAGCAGTTCTTC	CSAGSGRSGEQFF
-	TRBD1	TRBV19	TRBJ1-5	TGTGCCAGTAGTATAGAGACAGGGATAAATCAGCCCCAGCATTTT	CASSIETGINQPQHF
-	TRBD1	TRBV6-4	TRBJ1-6	TGTGCCAGCAGTTTGGGACAGGTGGATTCACCCCTCCACTTT	CASSLGQVDSPLHF
once	TRBD2	TRBV5-1	TRBJ2-1	TGCGCCAGCAGCTTTATCCCTAGCGGGAGGAACAATGAGCAGTTCTTC	CASSFIPSGRNNEQFF
-	TRBD2	TRBV28	TRBJ2-1	TGTGCCAGCAGTTTATATGGCGGGGGCTCCTACAATGAGCAGTTCTTC	CASSLYGGGSYNEQFF
-	-	TRBV4-3	TRBJ2-7	TGCGCCAGCAGCCAAGATATAGGAAGCGCCGAGCAGTACTTC	CASSQDIGSAEQYF
-	TRBD2	TRBV29-1	TRBJ2-3	TGCAGCGTTAAAGGGGCGAGCGGGGCCACAGATACGCAGTATTTT	CSVKGASGATDTQYF
-	TRBD2	TRBV14	TRBJ2-7	TGTGCCAGGGGGACTAGCGGGGCCTACGAGCAGTACTTC	CARGTSGAYEQYF
-	-	TRBV6-5	TRBJ1-5	TGTGCCAGCAGACGACAGTACAATCAGCCCCAGCATTTT	CASRRQYNQPQHF
-	TRBD2	TRBV7-2	TRBJ2-3	TGTGCCAGCAGCTTAGGGCCAGCGGGAGGGCCGAATACGCAGTATTTT	CASSLGPAGGPNTQYF
-	TRBD1	TRBV5-1	TRBJ2-3	TGCGCCAGCAGCTCGGGACAGGGTACAGATACGCAGTATTTT	CASSSGQGTDTQYF
-	TRBD1	TRBV6-1	TRBJ2-3	TGTGCCAGCAGTGATTGGGGTGGGACAGGGGGCCCAGATACGCAGTATTTT	CASSDWGGTGGPDTQYF
-	TRBD2	TRBV5-6	TRBJ2-1	TGTGCCAGCAGCTTAGCGACTAGCGCGGGTCAGTTCTTC	CASSLATSAGQFF
-	TRBD2	TRBV18	TRBJ2-1	TGTGCCAGCTCGTCCCAGGCGGCTAGCGGGAGAGCATACAATGAGCAGTTCTTC	CASSSQAASGRAYNEQFF
-	TRBD1	TRBV19	TRBJ2-7	TGTGCCAGTAGCCCGGGACAGGCACCGGGCGAGCAGTACTTC	CASSPGQAPGEQYF
-	TRBD2	TRBV27	TRBJ2-1	TGTGCCAGCAGTTTCTCGGGACTAGGCAATGAGCAGTTCTTC	CASSFSGLGNEQFF
-	-	TRBV2	TRBJ1-1	TGTGCCAGCAGTGAAGCGCTTCGAAGCAAAAACCTCACTGAAGCTTTCTTT	CASSEALRSKNLTEAFF
few	-	TRBV28	TRBJ1-1	TGTGCCAGCAGTTTATTCAGGGGAACTGAAGCTTTCTTT	CASSLFRGTEAFF
few	TRBD1	TRBV6-1	TRBJ1-2	TGTGCCAGCTCCCGGGACAGGGTCTATGGCTACACCTTC	CASSRDRVYGYTF
few	-	TRBV11-1	TRBJ2-7	TGTGCCAGCAGCTTAGGCAGGAACTCCTACGAGCAGTACTTC	CASSLGRNSYEQYF
-	TRBD2	TRBV28	TRBJ2-3	TGTGCCAGTAGACTAGCGGAGACCACAGATACGCAGTATTTT	CASRLAETTDTQYF
-	-	TRBV4-2	TRBJ2-3	TGTGCCAGCAACTACGCAGATACGCAGTATTTT	CASNYADTQYF
once	TRBD1	TRBV9	TRBJ2-6	TGTGCCAGCAGCGGGCGGGACAGGGGGCCCTCTGGGGCCAACGTCCTGACTTTC	CASSGRDRGPSGANVLTF
-	TRBD2	TRBV5-6	TRBJ2-1	TGTGCCAGCAGGAGGCGGGAGAGATGGAATGAGCAGTTCTTC	CASRRRERWNEQFF
-	-	TRBV6-5	TRBJ2-3	TGTGCCAGCAGTTTTATCCTTAACACAGATACGCAGTATTTT	CASSFILNTDTQYF
-	-	TRBV6-1	TRBJ2-1	TGTGCCAGCAGTGAAGTGATGAGCTCCTACAATGAGCAGTTCTTC	CASSEVMSSYNEQFF
-	TRBD1	TRBV4-1	TRBJ2-1	TGCGCCAGCAGCCTCAGGACAGGGGGCCTAAACAATGAGCAGTTCTTC	CASSLRTGGLNNEQFF
few	TRBD2	TRBV9	TRBJ2-7	TGTGCCAGCAGCAGCCGCCGGGAGGTCCTCGAGGACGAGCAGTACTTC	CASSSRREVLEDEQYF
-	TRBD2	TRBV7-9	TRBJ2-3	TGTGCCAGCAGCCAAAGGACTAGCGGGATAACAGATACGCAGTATTTT	CASSQRTSGITDTQYF
-	-	TRBV2	TRBJ2-7	TGTGCCAGCAGTGGGGCTCGCACCTCCTACGAGCAGTACTTC	CASSGARTSYEQYF
-	-	TRBV5-4	TRBJ2-5	TGTGCCAGCAGCCCCCCCGAGTCTAAAGAGACCCAGTACTTC	CASSPPESKETQYF
-	-	TRBV5-6	TRBJ2-3	TGTGCCAGCAGCTTGGACAACCCCGAAGATACGCAGTATTTT	CASSLDNPEDTQYF
few	-	TRBV5-4	TRBJ2-3	TGTGCCAGCAGCTCTGAGGGGGGGCCTAGCACAGATACGCAGTATTTT	CASSSEGGPSTDTQYF
-	-	TRBV6-4	TRBJ1-4	TGTGCCAGCAGTCCCTCTGCAACTAATGAAAAACTGTTTTTT	CASSPSATNEKLFF
once	TRBD2	TRBV4-1	TRBJ2-4	TGCGCCAGCAGCCAAGAAGAAAGGACTAGCGGCATTCAGTACTTC	CASSQEERTSGIQYF
-	TRBD1	TRBV5-4	TRBJ2-3	TGTGCCAGCAGCTTGGGCGGGACAGGGGGAACAGATACGCAGTATTTT	CASSLGGTGGTDTQYF
-	TRBD2	TRBV4-1	TRBJ2-7	TGCGCCAGCAGCCAAGCTGGACTAGCGGGGCCGTTGGGGGAGCAGTACTTC	CASSQAGLAGPLGEQYF
-	-	TRBV28	TRBJ1-5	TGTGCCAGCAGCTTTCACGGACAGAATCAGCCCCAGCATTTT	CASSFHGQNQPQHF
-	-	TRBV28	TRBJ2-1	TGTGCCAGCAGTTCCTCTCAGGGATGGTCCTACAATGAGCAGTTCTTC	CASSSSQGWSYNEQFF
-	TRBD1	TRBV5-1	TRBJ1-5	TGCGCCAGCAGCTTGACCGGACAGGGGAGTCAGCCCCAGCATTTT	CASSLTGQGSQPQHF
-	TRBD2	TRBV9	TRBJ2-5	TGTGCCAGCAGCGTAGAGTCCGGGAGGGTGGGCAAGCAGTACTTC	CASSVESGRVGKQYF
-	TRBD2	TRBV27	TRBJ2-6	TGTGCCAGCAGTGGGTTGGGGACTACGTCTGGGGCCAACGTCCTGACTTTC	CASSGLGTTSGANVLTF
-	TRBD2	TRBV19	TRBJ2-1	TGTGCCAGTAGTATAGGGTATTTCCTAGCGGGTGCCAATGAGCAGTTCTTC	CASSIGYFLAGANEQFF
few	TRBD1	TRBV5-1	TRBJ2-5	TGCGCCAGCAGCTTGGGGACAGGGGGGGAGACCCAGTACTTC	CASSLGTGGETQYF